The 7 T cell receptor beta chains below all came from one sample that was sequenced in a study of primary melanoma T cells and metastatic recurrence. The protocol was immunoSEQ multiplex PCR, while the TCRdb copy is restricted to in-frame clones and leaves out a portion. The sample has approximately 1,000 clones; roughly 73% are singletons. Sequencing used melanoma tumor tissue. The receptors originated from a human donor with melanoma.

The chain recombines TRBV28 with TRBJ1-2; D gene ambiguous. With 6 bases removed from V and 2 bases from J, the gap between germline ends came to 10 bases. Germline V gene sequence: CDR1 MDHEN, CDR2 SYDVKM. The CDR3 runs 13 residues. The CDR3 DNA sequence: TGTGCCAGCAGGGTTGACGGGAACTATGGCTACACCTTC. Translation: CASRVDGNYGYTF.

This clone was recorded a few times. The gene calls are TRBV6-8 and TRBJ2-3; 8 bases fit TRBD1. From germline, CDR1 is MNHGY and CDR2 SAAAGT. This CDR3 has 14 residues. Germline trimming cut 6 bases from V and 3 bases from J; bases unmatched to any gene: 5. The CDR3 region is CASRGQGLTDTQYF. The DNA of the CDR3 is TGTGCCAGCAGAGGACAGGGTTTAACAGATACGCAGTATTTT.

In its sample, this clone was seen a few times. The chain combines TRBV15 with TRBJ2-1; 8 nucleotides align to TRBD2. This CDR3 is 15 amino acids long. V shed 0 bases, J shed 7 bases, and the junction held 5 bases outside the gene matches. Germline CDR1 reads LNHNV; CDR2 reads YYDKDF (reference sequence). The CDR3 sequence: CATSRDRGGINEQFF. The CDR3 nucleotides read TGTGCCACCAGCAGAGATCGGGGGGGGATAAATGAGCAGTTCTTC. The full variable domain, completed using reference TRBV15 and TRBJ2-1, is DAMVIQNPRYQVTQFGKPVTLSCSQTLNHNVMYWYQQKSSQAPKLLFHYYDKDFNNEADTPDNFQSRRPNTSFCFLDIRSPGLGDTAMYLCATSRDRGGINEQFFGPGTRLTVL.

The chain employs TRBV28 and TRBJ2-7; the match to TRBD2 covers 7 bases. Germline-derived CDR1 and CDR2 are MDHEN and SYDVKM. The CDR3 loop spans 15 amino acids. With V trimmed by 1 base and J by 3 bases, 6 bases remained unmatched. The CDR3 is CASSLFSGGDYEQYF. CDR3 sequence (DNA): TGTGCCAGCAGTTTATTTTCGGGAGGCGACTACGAGCAGTACTTC.

The chain combines TRBV28 with TRBJ1-6; TRBD1 matches 8 bases. V dropped 6 bases and J dropped 7; count of bases not matched to a gene: 5. Germline V gene lookup returns CDR1 MDHEN and CDR2 SYDVKM. The length of the CDR3 is 14 residues. The CDR3 DNA reads TGTGCCAGCAGAGAGGGACAGGACAATTCACCCCTCCACTTT. Protein: CASREGQDNSPLHF.

The chain links TRBV6-8 to TRBJ2-3; a possible D gene is TRBD1 (6 bases). The CDR3 consists of 14 residues. Trimming stripped 6 bases from V and 1 base from J, with 11 bases between. Per the germline V gene, CDR1 is MNHGY and CDR2 is SAAAGT. The CDR3 loop is CASRRGYGTDTQYF. CDR3 in DNA: TGTGCCAGCAGGAGGGGGTACGGCACAGATACGCAGTATTTT.

This chain connects TRBV11-3 to TRBJ2-7; 11 bases map to TRBD2. With 6 bases clipped from V and 2 bases from J, the junction kept 6 bases outside the gene matches. The CDR3 is 15 residues long. Looked up from germline, CDR1 is SGHNT and CDR2 is YENEEA. The CDR3 is CASRSSGGTTYEQYF. The CDR3 nucleotides are TGTGCCAGCAGGTCTAGCGGGGGGACTACCTACGAGCAGTACTTC. The full variable domain, completed using reference TRBV11-3 and TRBJ2-7, is EAGVVQSPRYKIIEKKQPVAFWCNPISGHNTLYWYLQNLGQGPELLIRYENEEAVDDSQLPKDRFSAERLKGVDSTLKIQPAELGDSAVYLCASRSSGGTTYEQYFGPGTRLTVT.